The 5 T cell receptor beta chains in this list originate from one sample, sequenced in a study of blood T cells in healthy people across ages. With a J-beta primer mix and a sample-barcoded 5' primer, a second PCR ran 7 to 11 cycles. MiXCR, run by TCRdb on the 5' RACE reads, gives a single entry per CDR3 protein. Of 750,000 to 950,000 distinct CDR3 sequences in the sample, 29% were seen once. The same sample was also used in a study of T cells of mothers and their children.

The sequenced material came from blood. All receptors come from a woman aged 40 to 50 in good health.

The CDR3 loop reads CSAAGGHRLNTEAFF. As DNA, the CDR3 is TGCAGTGCTGCGGGGGGGCACAGGCTGAACACTGAAGCTTTCTTT. The chain carries TRBV20-1 and TRBJ1-1, with D tentatively TRBD1 (6 bases). This CDR3 region has 15 residues. Trimming left V 5 bases short and J 0 bases short, with 16 bases between. The V gene's germline CDR1 is DFQATT and CDR2 SNEGSKA (reference sequence).

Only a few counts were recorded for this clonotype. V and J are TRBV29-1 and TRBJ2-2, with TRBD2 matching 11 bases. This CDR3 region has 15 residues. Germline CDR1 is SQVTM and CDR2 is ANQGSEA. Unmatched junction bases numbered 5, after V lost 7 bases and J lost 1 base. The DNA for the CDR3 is TGCAGCGCCAGAGGACTAGCGGGGAACACCGGGGAGCTGTTTTTT. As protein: CSARGLAGNTGELFF.

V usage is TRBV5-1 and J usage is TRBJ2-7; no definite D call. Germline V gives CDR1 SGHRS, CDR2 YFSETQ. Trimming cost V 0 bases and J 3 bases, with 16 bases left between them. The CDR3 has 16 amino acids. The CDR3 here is CASSLANDGNRYEQYF. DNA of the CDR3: TGCGCCAGCAGCTTGGCCAATGATGGCAATCGCTACGAGCAGTACTTC. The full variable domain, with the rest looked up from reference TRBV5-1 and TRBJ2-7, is KAGVTQTPRYLIKTRGQQVTLSCSPISGHRSVSWYQQTPGQGLQFLFEYFSETQRNKGNFPGRFSGRQFSNSRSEMNVSTLELGDSALYLCASSLANDGNRYEQYFGPGTRLTVT.

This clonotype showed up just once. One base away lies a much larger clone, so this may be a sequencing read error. The CDR3 is CASSYIRTREQYF. As DNA, the CDR3 is TGTGCCAGCAGTTACATCAGGACCCGCGAGCAGTACTTC. The chain combines TRBV6-2 or TRBV6-3 with TRBJ2-7, with no clear D. The CDR3 totals 13 residues. The germline V and J ends were trimmed by 2 bases and 6 bases, with 11 bases remaining between them. CDR1 is MNHEY and CDR2 is SVGEGT in the germline V gene.

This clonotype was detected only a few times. CDR3 coding DNA: TGTGCCAGCAGTGAAGCAGGGACGGTTAGCTATGGCTACACCTTC. This sequence encodes CASSEAGTVSYGYTF. The gene calls are TRBV2 and TRBJ1-2; TRBD1 is a possible D gene (5 bases). Trimming took off 0 bases at V and 4 bases at J, with 12 bases between the two ends. The CDR3 extends over 15 amino acids. Germline CDR1 and CDR2: SNHLY and FYNNEI.